The T cell receptor beta chain under discussion was sequenced for a study of radiotherapy plus CTLA-4 blockade in lung cancer. Study-wide points: Best predicting response, reportedly, were early blood T cell clone dynamics, with interferon-beta. The study found tumor-derived TCR clones expanded in blood after radiotherapy plus ipilimumab.

Turning to this clone: The antigen remains undetermined.

Those patients who had chemo-refractory metastatic non-small-cell lung cancer were given focal radiation along with CTLA-4 blockade through ipilimumab. This table comes from immunoSEQ multiplex PCR, and its TCRdb copy is limited to in-frame clones, with some not included. In the table there are 30,000 to 35,000 clones, approximately 80% of which are singletons. This CDR3 is 14 amino acids long. Germline CDR1 and CDR2: MNHEY and SMNVEV (reference sequence). Losses at the gene ends were 2 bases for V and 7 bases for J; bases not matched to a gene: 5. The TCR comes from a human donor with non-small cell lung cancer who had stable disease on radiotherapy plus ipilimumab. The starting material was peripheral blood, obtained from a patient treated with radiotherapy plus ipilimumab. V gene TRBV27 combines with J gene TRBJ1-5, with 7 bases matching TRBD1. The CDR3 DNA sequence: TGTGCCAGCAGTTTAGAGGGGGCCCGACAGCCCCAGCATTTT. It is translated as CASSLEGARQPQHF.